This T cell receptor beta chain was identified during a study of cytomegalovirus exposure and HLA in healthy donors. Study findings and constraints: Listed as cytomegalovirus-associated were 150 or so TCR beta chains. Evidence from a later analysis indicated that most CMV-associated TCR beta chains looked HLA-restricted.

The PCR ran on 60 Vbeta and 13 Jbeta primers. Measured with immunoSEQ multiplex PCR; TCRdb has only the in-frame clones, and not every one. The table records roughly 100,000 clones, 75% to 85% of them present only once. The CDR3 sequence is 14 residues long. Germline V gene data show CDR1 as LNHDA and CDR2 as SQIVND (reference sequence). Trimming shortened V by 5 bases and J by 3 bases, and 11 bases separated the two germline ends. Note on this clone: The antigen is unknown.

The receptor was isolated from a man aged 50 to 60 in good health and CMV-seronegative. The rearrangement joins TRBV19 to TRBJ1-5; the D gene is possibly TRBD1 (6 bases). The sequenced sample was PBMCs. The CDR3 DNA reads as TGTGCCAGTAGTGCGACAGGACTCAATCAGCCCCAGCATTTT. Translated, it gives CASSATGLNQPQHF.